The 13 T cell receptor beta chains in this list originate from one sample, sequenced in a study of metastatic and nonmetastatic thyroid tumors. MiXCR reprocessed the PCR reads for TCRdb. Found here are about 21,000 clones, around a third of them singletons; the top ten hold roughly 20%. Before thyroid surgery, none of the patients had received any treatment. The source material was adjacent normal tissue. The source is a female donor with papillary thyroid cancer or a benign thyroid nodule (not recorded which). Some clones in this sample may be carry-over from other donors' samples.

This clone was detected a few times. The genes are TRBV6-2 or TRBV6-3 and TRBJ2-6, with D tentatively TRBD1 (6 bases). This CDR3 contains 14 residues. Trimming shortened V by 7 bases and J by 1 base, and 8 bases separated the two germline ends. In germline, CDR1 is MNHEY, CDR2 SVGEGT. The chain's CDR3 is CASTRGSGANVLTF. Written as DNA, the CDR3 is TGTGCCAGCACCAGGGGATCTGGGGCCAACGTCCTGACTTTC.

The CDR3 DNA reads TGTGCCTGGAGTGTATCCGGCAGAGCTAACTATGGCTACACCTTC. It translates to CAWSVSGRANYGYTF. The chain links TRBV30 to TRBJ1-2; D gene uncertain. Germline CDR1 and CDR2: GTSNPN and SVGIG (reference sequence). The CDR3 length is 15 residues. The germline V and J ends were trimmed by 0 bases and 0 bases, with 11 bases remaining between them.

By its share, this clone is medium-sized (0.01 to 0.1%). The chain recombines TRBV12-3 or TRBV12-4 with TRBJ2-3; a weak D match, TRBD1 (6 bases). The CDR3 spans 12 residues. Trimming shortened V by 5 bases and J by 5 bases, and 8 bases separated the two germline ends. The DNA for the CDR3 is TGTGCCAGCAGTAAAGGGGGAGATACGCAGTATTTT. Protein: CASSKGGDTQYF.

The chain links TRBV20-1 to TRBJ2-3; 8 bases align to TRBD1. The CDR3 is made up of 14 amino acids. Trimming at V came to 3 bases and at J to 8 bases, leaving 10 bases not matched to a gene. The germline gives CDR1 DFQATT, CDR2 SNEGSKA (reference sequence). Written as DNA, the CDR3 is TGCAGTGCTAGGCGCTGTCCGGGACAGGTTACGCAGTATTTT. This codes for CSARRCPGQVTQYF.

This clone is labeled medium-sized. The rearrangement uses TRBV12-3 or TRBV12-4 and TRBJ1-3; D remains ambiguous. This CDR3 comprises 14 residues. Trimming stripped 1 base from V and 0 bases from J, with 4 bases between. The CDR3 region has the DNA TGTGCCAGCAGTTTAGACAGCTCTGGAAACACCATATATTTT. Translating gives CASSLDSSGNTIYF.

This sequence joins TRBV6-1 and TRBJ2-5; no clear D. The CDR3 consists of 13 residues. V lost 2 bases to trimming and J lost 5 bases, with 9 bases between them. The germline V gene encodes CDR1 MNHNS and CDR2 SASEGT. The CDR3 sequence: CASSEWVGETQYF. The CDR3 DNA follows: TGTGCCAGCAGTGAATGGGTAGGGGAGACCCAGTACTTC.

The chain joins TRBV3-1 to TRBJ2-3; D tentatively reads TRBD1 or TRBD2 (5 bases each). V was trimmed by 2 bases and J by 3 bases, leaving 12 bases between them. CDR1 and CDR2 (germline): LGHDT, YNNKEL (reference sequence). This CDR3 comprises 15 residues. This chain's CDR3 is CASSQWQGETDTQYF. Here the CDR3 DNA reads TGTGCCAGCAGCCAATGGCAGGGAGAGACAGATACGCAGTATTTT.

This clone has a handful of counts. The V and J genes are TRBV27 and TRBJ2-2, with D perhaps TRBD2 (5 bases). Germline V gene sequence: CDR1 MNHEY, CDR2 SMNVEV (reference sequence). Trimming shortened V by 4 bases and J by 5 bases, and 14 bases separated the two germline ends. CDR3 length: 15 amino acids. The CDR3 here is CASSYLGGLTGELFF. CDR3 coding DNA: TGTGCCAGCAGTTACCTCGGCGGACTGACCGGGGAGCTGTTTTTT.

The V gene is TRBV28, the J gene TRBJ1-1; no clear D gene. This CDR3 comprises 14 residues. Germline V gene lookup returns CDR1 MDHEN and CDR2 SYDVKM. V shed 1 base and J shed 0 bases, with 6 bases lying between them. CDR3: CASSLSGMNTEAFF. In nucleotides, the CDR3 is TGTGCCAGCAGTTTATCCGGTATGAACACTGAAGCTTTCTTT.

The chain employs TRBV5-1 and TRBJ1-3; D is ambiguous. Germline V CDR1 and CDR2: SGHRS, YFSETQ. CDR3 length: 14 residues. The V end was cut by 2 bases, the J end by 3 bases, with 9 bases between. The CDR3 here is CASSFNVGGNTIYF. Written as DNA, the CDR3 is TGCGCCAGCAGCTTTAACGTGGGTGGAAACACCATATATTTT. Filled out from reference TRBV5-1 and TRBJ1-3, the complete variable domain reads KAGVTQTPRYLIKTRGQQVTLSCSPISGHRSVSWYQQTPGQGLQFLFEYFSETQRNKGNFPGRFSGRQFSNSRSEMNVSTLELGDSALYLCASSFNVGGNTIYFGEGSWLTVV.

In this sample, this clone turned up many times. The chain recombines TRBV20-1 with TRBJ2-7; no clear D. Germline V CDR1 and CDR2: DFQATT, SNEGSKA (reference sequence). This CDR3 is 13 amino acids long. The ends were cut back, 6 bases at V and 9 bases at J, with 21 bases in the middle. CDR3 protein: CSAPVGVLPAQYF. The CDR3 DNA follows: TGCAGTGCGCCGGTTGGGGTTCTCCCCGCGCAGTACTTC.

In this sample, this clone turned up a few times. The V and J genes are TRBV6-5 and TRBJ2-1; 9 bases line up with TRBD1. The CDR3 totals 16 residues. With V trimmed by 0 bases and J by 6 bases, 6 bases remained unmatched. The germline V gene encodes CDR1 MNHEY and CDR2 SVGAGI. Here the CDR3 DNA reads TGTGCCAGCAGTTACTCTGGGACAGGGAGAGGCAATGAGCAGTTCTTC. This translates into CASSYSGTGRGNEQFF.

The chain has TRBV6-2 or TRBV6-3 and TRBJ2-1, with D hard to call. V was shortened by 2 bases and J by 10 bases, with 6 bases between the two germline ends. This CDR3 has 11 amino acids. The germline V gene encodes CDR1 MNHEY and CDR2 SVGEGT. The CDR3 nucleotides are TGTGCCAGCAGTTACGGCGGCGAGCAGTTCTTC. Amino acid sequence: CASSYGGEQFF.